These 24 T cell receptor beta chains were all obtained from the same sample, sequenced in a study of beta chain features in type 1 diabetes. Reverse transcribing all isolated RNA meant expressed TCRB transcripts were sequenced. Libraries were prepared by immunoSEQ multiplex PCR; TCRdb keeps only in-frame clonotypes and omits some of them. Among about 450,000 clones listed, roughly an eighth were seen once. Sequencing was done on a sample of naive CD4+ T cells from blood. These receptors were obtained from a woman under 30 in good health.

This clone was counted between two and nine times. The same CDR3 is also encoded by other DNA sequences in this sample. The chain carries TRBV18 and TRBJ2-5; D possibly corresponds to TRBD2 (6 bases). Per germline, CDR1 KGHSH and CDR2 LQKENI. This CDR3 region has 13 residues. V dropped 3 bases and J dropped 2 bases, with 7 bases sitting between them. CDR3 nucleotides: TGTGCCAGCTCACCGGGACTTCAAGAGACCCAGTACTTC. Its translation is CASSPGLQETQYF.

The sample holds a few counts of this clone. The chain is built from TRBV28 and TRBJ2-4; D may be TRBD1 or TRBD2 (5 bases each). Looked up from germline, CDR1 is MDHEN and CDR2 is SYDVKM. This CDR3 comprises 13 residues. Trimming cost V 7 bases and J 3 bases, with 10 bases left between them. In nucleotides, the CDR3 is TGTGCCAGCATAAGGGACGGCAAAAACATTCAGTACTTC. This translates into CASIRDGKNIQYF.

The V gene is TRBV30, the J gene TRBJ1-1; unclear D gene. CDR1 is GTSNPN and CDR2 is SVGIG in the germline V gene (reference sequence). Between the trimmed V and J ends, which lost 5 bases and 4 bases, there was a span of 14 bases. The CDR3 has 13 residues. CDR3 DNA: TGTGCCTGGGGAAAGGCATTCGGCACTGAAGCTTTCTTT. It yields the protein CAWGKAFGTEAFF.

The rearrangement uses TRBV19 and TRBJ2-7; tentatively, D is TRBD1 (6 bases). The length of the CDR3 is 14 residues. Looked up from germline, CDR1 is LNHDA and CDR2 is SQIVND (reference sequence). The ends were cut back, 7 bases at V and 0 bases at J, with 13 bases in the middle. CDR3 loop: CASTRDILSYEQYF. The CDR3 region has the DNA TGTGCCAGTACCCGGGACATCCTCTCCTACGAGCAGTACTTC. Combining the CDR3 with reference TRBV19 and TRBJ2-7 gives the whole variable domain DGGITQSPKYLFRKEGQNVTLSCEQNLNHDAMYWYRQDPGQGLRLIYYSQIVNDFQKGDIAEGYSVSREKKESFPLTVTSAQKNPTAFYLCASTRDILSYEQYFGPGTRLTVT.

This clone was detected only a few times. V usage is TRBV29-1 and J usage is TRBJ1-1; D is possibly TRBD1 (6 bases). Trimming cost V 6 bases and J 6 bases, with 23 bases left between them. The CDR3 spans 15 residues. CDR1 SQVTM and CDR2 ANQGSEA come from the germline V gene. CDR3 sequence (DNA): TGCAGCGTGGCGAAGGGAGGGACACTAACGCCTGAAGCTTTCTTT. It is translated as CSVAKGGTLTPEAFF. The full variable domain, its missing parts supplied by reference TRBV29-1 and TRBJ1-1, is SAVISQKPSRDICQRGTSLTIQCQVDSQVTMMFWYRQQPGQSLTLIATANQGSEATYESGFVIDKFPISRPNLTFSTLTVSNMSPEDSSIYLCSVAKGGTLTPEAFFGQGTRLTVV.

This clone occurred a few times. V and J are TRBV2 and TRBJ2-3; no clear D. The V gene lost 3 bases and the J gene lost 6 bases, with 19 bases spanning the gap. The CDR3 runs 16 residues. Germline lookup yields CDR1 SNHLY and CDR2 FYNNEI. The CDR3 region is CASSEITPSSADTQYF. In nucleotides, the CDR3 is TGTGCCAGCAGTGAGATTACTCCTAGTAGTGCCGATACGCAGTATTTT.

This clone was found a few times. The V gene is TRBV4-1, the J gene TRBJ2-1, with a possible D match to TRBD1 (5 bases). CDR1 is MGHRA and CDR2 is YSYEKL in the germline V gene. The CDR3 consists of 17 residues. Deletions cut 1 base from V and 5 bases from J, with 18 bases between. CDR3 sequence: CASSQVTGHRLDNEQFF. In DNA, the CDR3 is TGCGCCAGCAGCCAAGTTACAGGACACAGACTGGACAATGAGCAGTTCTTC.

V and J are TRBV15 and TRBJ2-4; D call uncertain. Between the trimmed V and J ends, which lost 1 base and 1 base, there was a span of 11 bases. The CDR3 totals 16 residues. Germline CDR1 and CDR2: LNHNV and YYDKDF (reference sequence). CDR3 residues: CATSRGGRAAKNIQYF. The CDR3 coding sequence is TGTGCCACCAGCAGAGGGGGTAGGGCGGCCAAAAACATTCAGTACTTC. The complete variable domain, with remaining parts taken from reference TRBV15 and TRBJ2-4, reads DAMVIQNPRYQVTQFGKPVTLSCSQTLNHNVMYWYQQKSSQAPKLLFHYYDKDFNNEADTPDNFQSRRPNTSFCFLDIRSPGLGDTAMYLCATSRGGRAAKNIQYFGAGTRLSVL.

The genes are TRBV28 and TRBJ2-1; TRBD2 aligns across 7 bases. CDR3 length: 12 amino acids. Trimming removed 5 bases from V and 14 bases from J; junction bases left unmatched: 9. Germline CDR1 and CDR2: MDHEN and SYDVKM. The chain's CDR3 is CASSLGLVSEFF. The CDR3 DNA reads TGTGCCAGCAGTCTCGGACTAGTTTCCGAGTTCTTC.

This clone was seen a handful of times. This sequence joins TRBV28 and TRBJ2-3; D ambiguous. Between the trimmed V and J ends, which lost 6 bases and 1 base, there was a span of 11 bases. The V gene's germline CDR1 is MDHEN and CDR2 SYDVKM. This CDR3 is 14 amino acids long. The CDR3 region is CASRTSWGTDTQYF. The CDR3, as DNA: TGTGCCAGCAGAACCTCGTGGGGCACAGATACGCAGTATTTT.

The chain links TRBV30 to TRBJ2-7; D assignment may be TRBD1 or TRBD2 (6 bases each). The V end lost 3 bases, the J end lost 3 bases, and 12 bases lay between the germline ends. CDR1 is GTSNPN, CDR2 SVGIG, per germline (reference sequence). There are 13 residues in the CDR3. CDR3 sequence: CAWSKGGYYEQYF. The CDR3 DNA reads TGTGCCTGGAGCAAAGGGGGGTACTACGAGCAGTACTTC.

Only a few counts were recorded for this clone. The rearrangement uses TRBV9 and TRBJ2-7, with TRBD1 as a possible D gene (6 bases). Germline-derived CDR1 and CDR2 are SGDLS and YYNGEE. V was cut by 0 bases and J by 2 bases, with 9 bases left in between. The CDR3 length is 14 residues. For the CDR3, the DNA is TGTGCCAGCAGCGTAGGAGGGGGTCCCTACGAGCAGTACTTC. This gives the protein CASSVGGGPYEQYF.

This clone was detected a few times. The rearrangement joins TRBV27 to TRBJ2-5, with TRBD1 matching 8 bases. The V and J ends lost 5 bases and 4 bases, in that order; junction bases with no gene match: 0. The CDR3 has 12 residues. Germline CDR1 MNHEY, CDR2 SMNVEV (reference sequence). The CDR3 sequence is CASSGQGETQYF. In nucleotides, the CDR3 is TGTGCCAGCAGTGGACAGGGAGAGACCCAGTACTTC.

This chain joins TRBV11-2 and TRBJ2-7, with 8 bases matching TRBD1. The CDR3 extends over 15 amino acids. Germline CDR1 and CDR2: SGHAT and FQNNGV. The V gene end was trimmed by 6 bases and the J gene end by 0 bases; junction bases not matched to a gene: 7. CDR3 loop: CASSTFRGPSYEQYF. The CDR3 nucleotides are TGTGCCAGCAGTACCTTCAGGGGGCCCTCCTACGAGCAGTACTTC.

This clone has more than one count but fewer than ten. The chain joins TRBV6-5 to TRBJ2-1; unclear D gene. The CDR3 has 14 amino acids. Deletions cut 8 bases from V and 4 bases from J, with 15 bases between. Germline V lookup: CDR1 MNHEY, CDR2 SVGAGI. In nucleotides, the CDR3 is TGTGCCAGCCCTACGTGGCAGGTATACAATGAGCAGTTCTTC. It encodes CASPTWQVYNEQFF.

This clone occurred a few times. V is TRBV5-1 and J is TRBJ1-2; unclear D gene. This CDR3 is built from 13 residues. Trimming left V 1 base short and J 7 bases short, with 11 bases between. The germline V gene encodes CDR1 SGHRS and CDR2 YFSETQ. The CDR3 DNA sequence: TGCGCCAGCAGCTTGAACCCTTCTTTTGGCTACACCTTC. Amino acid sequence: CASSLNPSFGYTF.

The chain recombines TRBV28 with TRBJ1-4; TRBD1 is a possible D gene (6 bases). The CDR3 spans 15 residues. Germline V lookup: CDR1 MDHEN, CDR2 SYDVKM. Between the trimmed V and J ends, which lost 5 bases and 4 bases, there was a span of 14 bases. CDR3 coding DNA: TGTGCCAGCAGTCCGAGAGGGGGGAGTAATGAAAAACTGTTTTTT. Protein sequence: CASSPRGGSNEKLFF.

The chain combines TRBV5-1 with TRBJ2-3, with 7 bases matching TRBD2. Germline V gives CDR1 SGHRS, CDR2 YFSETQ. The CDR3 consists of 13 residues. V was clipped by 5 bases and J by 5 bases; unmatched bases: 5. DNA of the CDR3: TGCGCCAGCAGGGCTAGCGGCAAAGATACGCAGTATTTT. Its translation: CASRASGKDTQYF.

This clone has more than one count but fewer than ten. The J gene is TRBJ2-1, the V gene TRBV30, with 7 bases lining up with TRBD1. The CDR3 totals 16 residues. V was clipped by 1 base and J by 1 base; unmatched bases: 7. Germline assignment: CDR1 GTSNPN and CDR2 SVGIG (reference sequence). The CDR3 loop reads CAWSALTGISYNEQFF. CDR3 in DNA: TGTGCCTGGAGTGCCCTGACAGGGATATCCTACAATGAGCAGTTCTTC.

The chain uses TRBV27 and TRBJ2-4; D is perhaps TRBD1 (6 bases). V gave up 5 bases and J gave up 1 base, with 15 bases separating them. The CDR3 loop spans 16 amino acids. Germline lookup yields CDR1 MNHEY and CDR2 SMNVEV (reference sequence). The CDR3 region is CASSPRQVPAKNIQYF. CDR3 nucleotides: TGTGCCAGCAGTCCAAGACAGGTTCCTGCCAAAAACATTCAGTACTTC.

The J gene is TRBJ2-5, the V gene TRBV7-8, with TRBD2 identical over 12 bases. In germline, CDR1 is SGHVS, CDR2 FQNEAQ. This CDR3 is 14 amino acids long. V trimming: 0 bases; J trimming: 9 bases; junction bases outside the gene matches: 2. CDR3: CASSLARLAGAQYF. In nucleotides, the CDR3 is TGTGCCAGCAGCTTAGCAAGACTAGCGGGAGCCCAGTACTTC.

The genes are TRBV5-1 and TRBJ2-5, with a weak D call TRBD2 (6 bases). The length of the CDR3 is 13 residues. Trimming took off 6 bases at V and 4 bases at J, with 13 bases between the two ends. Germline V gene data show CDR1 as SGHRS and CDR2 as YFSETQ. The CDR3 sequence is CASTTPGRETQYF. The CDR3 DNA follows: TGCGCCAGCACCACCCCCGGGAGAGAGACCCAGTACTTC.

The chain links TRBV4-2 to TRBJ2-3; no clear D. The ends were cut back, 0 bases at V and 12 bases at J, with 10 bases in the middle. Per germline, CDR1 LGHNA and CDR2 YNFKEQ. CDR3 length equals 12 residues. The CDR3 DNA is TGTGCCAGCAGCCAAGATCGGCCGCGTCAGTATTTT. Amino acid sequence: CASSQDRPRQYF.

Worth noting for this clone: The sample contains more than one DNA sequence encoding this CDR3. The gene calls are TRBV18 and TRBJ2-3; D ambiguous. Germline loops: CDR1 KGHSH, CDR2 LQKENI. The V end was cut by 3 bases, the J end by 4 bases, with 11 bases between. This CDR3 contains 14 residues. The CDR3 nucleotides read TGTGCCAGCTCACCGACAAGTTCGGCAGATACGCAGTATTTT. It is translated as CASSPTSSADTQYF. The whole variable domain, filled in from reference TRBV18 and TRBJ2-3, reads NAGVMQNPRHLVRRRGQEARLRCSPMKGHSHVYWYRQLPEEGLKFMVYLQKENIIDESGMPKERFSAEFPKEGPSILRIQQVVRGDSAAYFCASSPTSSADTQYFGPGTRLTVL.